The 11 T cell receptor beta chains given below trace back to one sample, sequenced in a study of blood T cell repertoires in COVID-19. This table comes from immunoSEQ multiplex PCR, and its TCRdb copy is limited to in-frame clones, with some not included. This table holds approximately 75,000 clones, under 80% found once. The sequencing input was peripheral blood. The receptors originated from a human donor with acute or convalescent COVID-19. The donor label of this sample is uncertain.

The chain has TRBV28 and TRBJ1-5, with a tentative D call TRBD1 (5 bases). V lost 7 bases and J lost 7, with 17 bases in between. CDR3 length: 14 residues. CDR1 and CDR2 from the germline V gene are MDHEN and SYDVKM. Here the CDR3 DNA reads TGTGCCAGCACCGTTCCGGGGGTTGCGCAGCCCCAGCATTTT. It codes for CASTVPGVAQPQHF.

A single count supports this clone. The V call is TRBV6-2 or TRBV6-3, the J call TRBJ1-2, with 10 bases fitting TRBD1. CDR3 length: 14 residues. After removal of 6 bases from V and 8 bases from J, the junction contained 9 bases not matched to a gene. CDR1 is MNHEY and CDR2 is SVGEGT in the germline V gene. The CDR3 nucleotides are TGTGCCAGCAGCGCCACCGGGACAGGGGTCGGCTACACCTTC. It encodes CASSATGTGVGYTF.

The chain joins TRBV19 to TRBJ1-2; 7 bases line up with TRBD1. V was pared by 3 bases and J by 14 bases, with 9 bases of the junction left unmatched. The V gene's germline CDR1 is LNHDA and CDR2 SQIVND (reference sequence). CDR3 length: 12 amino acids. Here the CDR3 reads CASSMGQQGYTF. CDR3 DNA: TGTGCCAGTAGTATGGGACAGCAGGGGTATACCTTC.

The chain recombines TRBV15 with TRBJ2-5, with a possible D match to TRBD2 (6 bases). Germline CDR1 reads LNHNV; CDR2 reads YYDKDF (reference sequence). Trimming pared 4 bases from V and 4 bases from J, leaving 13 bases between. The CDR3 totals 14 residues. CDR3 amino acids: CATSKGGFRETQYF. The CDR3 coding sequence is TGTGCCACCAGCAAAGGAGGGTTTAGAGAGACCCAGTACTTC.

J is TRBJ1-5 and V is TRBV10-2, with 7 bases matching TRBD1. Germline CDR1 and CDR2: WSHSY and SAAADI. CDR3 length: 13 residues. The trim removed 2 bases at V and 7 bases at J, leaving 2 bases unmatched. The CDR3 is CASSEDRDQPQHF. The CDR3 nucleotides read TGCGCCAGCAGTGAGGACAGGGACCAGCCCCAGCATTTT.

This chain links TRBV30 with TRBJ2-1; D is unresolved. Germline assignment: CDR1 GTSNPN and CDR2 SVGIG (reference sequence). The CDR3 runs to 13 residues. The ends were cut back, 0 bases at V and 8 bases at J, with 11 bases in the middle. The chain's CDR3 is CAWSVRSLHEQFF. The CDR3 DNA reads TGTGCCTGGAGTGTACGATCACTTCATGAGCAGTTCTTC.

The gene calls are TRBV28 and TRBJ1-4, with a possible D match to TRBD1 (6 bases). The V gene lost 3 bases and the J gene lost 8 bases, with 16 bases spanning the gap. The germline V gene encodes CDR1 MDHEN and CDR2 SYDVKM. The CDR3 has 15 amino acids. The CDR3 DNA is TGTGCCAGCAGTTTTCAGGGGCGCTTTGAGGAAAAACTGTTTTTT. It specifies CASSFQGRFEEKLFF.

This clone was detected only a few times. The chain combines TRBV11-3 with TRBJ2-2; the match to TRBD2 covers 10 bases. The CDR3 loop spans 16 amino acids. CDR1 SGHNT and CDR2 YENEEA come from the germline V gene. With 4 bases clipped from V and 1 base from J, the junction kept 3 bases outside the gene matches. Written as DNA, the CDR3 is TGTGCCAGCAGCTCCCTAGCGGGGGAGAACACCGGGGAGCTGTTTTTT. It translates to CASSSLAGENTGELFF.

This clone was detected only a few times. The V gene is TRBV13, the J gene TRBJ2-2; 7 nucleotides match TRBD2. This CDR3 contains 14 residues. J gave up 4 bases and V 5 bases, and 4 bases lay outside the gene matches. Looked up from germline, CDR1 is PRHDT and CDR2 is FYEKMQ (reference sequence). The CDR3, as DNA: TGTGCCAGCAGCCGACTAGCTGGCACCGGGGAGCTGTTTTTT. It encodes CASSRLAGTGELFF.

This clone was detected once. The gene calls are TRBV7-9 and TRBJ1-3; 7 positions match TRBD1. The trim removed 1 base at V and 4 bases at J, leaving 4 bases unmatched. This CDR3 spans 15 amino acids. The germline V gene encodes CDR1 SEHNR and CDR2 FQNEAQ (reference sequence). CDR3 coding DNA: TGTGCCAGCAGCTTAGGAGGGGGCGAGGGAAACACCATATATTTT. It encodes CASSLGGGEGNTIYF. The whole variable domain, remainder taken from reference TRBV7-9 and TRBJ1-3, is DTGVSQNPRHKITKRGQNVTFRCDPISEHNRLYWYRQTLGQGPEFLTYFQNEAQLEKSRLLSDRFSAERPKGSFSTLEIQRTEQGDSAMYLCASSLGGGEGNTIYFGEGSWLTVV.

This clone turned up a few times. CDR3 bases: TGTGCCAGCAGTTACACCGTTACGGGTTCACCCCTCCACTTT. Its translation: CASSYTVTGSPLHF. The chain carries TRBV6-5 and TRBJ1-6; D not certain. CDR1 is MNHEY and CDR2 is SVGAGI in the germline V gene. Trimming stripped 2 bases from V and 9 bases from J, with 11 bases between. This CDR3 has 14 residues.